The 14 T cell receptor beta chains below come from one sample, sequenced in a study of early T cells in non-severe SARS-CoV-2 infection. TCRdb re-called the 5' RACE reads through MiXCR, storing one row per CDR3 protein. The sample yields some 85,000 distinct CDR3 sequences, roughly 13% seen once. The sequenced material came from whole blood. The receptors stem from an adult who was a healthcare worker with PCR-confirmed SARS-CoV-2 infection or an uninfected control (not recorded which).

This sequence joins TRBV29-1 and TRBJ2-3; D gene unclear. Germline V gene lookup returns CDR1 SQVTM and CDR2 ANQGSEA. This CDR3 is 14 amino acids long. With 7 bases removed from V and 0 bases from J, the gap between germline ends came to 14 bases. The CDR3 DNA sequence: TGCAGCGCATCGGGCCAAGGGAGCACAGATACGCAGTATTTT. As protein: CSASGQGSTDTQYF.

This clonotype has a count of ten or more. The rearrangement joins TRBV7-2 to TRBJ1-4; D uncertain. Trimming took 1 base from V and 7 from J, leaving 10 bases between them. Germline V gene sequence: CDR1 SGHTA, CDR2 FQGNSA. The CDR3 spans 14 residues. CDR3 protein: CASSLEPGPEKLFF. The DNA for the CDR3 is TGTGCCAGCAGCTTAGAGCCAGGTCCTGAAAAACTGTTTTTT.

This clonotype appeared many times. The J gene is TRBJ2-2, the V gene TRBV7-2; D might be TRBD2 (6 bases). The CDR3 has 15 amino acids. V gave up 5 bases and J gave up 1 base, with 11 bases separating them. Germline lookup yields CDR1 SGHTA and CDR2 FQGNSA. The CDR3 is CASSPISGNTGELFF. The CDR3 coding sequence is TGTGCCAGCAGCCCTATTAGCGGGAACACCGGGGAGCTGTTTTTT.

This chain uses TRBV20-1 with TRBJ1-2, with D unresolved. V was shortened by 4 bases and J by 7 bases, with 13 bases between the two germline ends. The length of the CDR3 is 12 residues. The V gene's germline CDR1 is DFQATT and CDR2 SNEGSKA (reference sequence). CDR3: CSAKRTAGGYTF. The DNA of the CDR3 is TGCAGTGCTAAAAGGACCGCCGGTGGCTACACCTTC.

This clonotype has more than one count but fewer than ten. J is TRBJ2-5 and V is TRBV3-2; TRBD1, the table's D call, was not compared with the DNA. TRBV3-2 is a pseudogene segment. The CDR3 runs 18 residues. The CDR3 is CASSQVRPGPRTGETQYF. In DNA form, the CDR3 reads TGTGCCAGCAGCCAAGTCAGACCGGGACCCAGAACGGGGGAGACCCAGTACTTC.

This clonotype was recorded many times. This chain uses TRBV10-3 with TRBJ2-5; 8 bases line up with TRBD2. Germline lookup yields CDR1 ENHRY and CDR2 SYGVKD. This CDR3 contains 15 residues. After removal of 5 bases from V and 2 bases from J, the junction contained 7 bases not matched to a gene. The CDR3 sequence is CAISPWSSGQETQYF. CDR3 bases: TGTGCCATCAGTCCTTGGTCTAGCGGGCAAGAGACCCAGTACTTC.

This clonotype was detected many times. V and J are TRBV15 and TRBJ2-7; D is unclear. Trimming removed 1 base at V and 6 bases at J, with 10 bases between. Germline loops: CDR1 LNHNV, CDR2 YYDKDF (reference sequence). The CDR3 has 13 amino acids. The CDR3 bases are TGTGCCACCAGCAGAGGGGTTCCCCCCGAGCAGTACTTC. Translated, it gives CATSRGVPPEQYF.

CDR3 in amino acids: CASMYYGSGANVLTF. CDR3 DNA: TGTGCCAGCATGTATTATGGCTCTGGGGCCAACGTCCTGACTTTC. The chain joins TRBV7-3 to TRBJ2-6; D gene unclear. V shed 7 bases and J shed 0 bases, with 10 bases lying between them. The length of the CDR3 is 15 residues. Germline CDR1 SGHTA, CDR2 FQGTGA.

There are many counts of this clonotype. This chain connects TRBV4-1 to TRBJ2-5; 8 positions agree with TRBD1. The CDR3 totals 17 residues. Germline loops: CDR1 MGHRA, CDR2 YSYEKL. J gave up 1 base and V 4 bases, and 11 bases lay outside the gene matches. CDR3 coding DNA: TGCGCCAGCAGCCGTTCCTCAGGGGGCAGCCCCCAAGAGACCCAGTACTTC. Residues: CASSRSSGGSPQETQYF.

This chain links TRBV21-1 with TRBJ2-1; the table's D call, TRBD2, has no DNA check behind it. TRBV21-1 constitutes a pseudogene. CDR3 size: 14 residues. CDR3 nucleotide sequence: TGTGCCAGCACCCCGGTTAGCGGGGGGCCCCAGCAGTTCTTC. Translated: CASTPVSGGPQQFF.

About this clonotype itself: A much larger clone differs from this one at a single base, so this may be a read error. The rearrangement joins TRBV20-1 to TRBJ2-5; the match to TRBD2 covers 15 bases. This CDR3 has 17 amino acids. Germline-derived CDR1 and CDR2 are DFQATT and SNEGSKA (reference sequence). The CDR3: CSAGTSGGHFYQGTQYF. The CDR3, as DNA: TGCAGTGCTGGGACTAGCGGGGGGCATTTTTACCAAGGGACCCAGTACTTC.

The J gene is TRBJ2-3, the V gene TRBV3-2; the D call TRBD1 from the table was never checked on the DNA. TRBV3-2 is a listed pseudogene. The CDR3 contains 22 residues. CDR3 amino acids: CASSHPPPRGGHPFSSTDTQYF. CDR3 DNA sequence: TGTGCCAGCAGCCACCCCCCCCCTCGAGGGGGGCACCCTTTCTCTAGCACAGATACGCAGTATTTT.

This clonotype was seen ten or more times. The V and J genes are TRBV7-2 and TRBJ2-1, with 7 bases fitting TRBD2. CDR3 size: 15 residues. Germline loops: CDR1 SGHTA, CDR2 FQGNSA. V dropped 0 bases and J dropped 4; count of bases not matched to a gene: 3. The CDR3 spells CASSLAGGDYNEQFF. CDR3 DNA: TGTGCCAGCAGCTTAGCGGGGGGGGATTACAATGAGCAGTTCTTC.

This chain joins TRBV6-5 and TRBJ2-7; 7 nucleotides agree with TRBD2. Trimming at V came to 8 bases and at J to 5 bases, leaving 0 bases not matched to a gene. The CDR3 loop spans 10 amino acids. Looked up from germline, CDR1 is MNHEY and CDR2 is SVGAGI. CDR3 sequence (DNA): TGTGCCAGCGGGAGGGACGAGCAGTACTTC. Its protein product is CASGRDEQYF.